This TCR beta chain was sequenced during a study of T cell responses to AZD1222 COVID-19 vaccine. General study results and limits: Increased Spike-specific TCR breadth and depth were observed after two AZD1222 doses. Donors were mostly white British, more females; clonal diversity possibly underestimated.

A word on this clone: The antigen is not known.

Measured with immunoSEQ multiplex PCR; TCRdb has only the in-frame clones, and not every one. Of about 140,000 clones in the sample, approximately 90% are singletons; the top ten hold less than 5%. The CDR3 consists of 18 residues. Per germline, CDR1 MDHEN and CDR2 SYDVKM. Trimming cost V 5 bases and J 3 bases, with 26 bases left between them. This TCR derives from an adult who received the AZD1222 COVID-19 vaccine. The genes are TRBV28 and TRBJ2-7; D unclear. The sequenced sample was peripheral blood, obtained 28 days after the second AZD1222 dose. CDR3 sequence (DNA): TGTGCCAGCAGTCCGTCCCCTGCCCAAGCCCTGAGAGGCTACGAGCAGTACTTC. Its translation is CASSPSPAQALRGYEQYF.